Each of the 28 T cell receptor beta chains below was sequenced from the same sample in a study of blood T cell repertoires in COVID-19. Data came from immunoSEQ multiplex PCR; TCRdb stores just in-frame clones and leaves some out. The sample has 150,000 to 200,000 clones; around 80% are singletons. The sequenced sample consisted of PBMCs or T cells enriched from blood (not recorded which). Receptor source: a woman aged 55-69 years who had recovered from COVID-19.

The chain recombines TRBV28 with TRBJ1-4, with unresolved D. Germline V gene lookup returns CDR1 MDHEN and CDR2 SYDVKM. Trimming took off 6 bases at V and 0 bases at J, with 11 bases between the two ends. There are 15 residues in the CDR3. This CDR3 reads CASSPQEATNEKLFF. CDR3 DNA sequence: TGTGCCAGCAGCCCCCAGGAAGCAACTAATGAAAAACTGTTTTTT.

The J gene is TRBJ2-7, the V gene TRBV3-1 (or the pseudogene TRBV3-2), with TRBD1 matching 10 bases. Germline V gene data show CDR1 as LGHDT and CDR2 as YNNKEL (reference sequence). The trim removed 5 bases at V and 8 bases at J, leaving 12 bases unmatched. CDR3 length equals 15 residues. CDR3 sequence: CASSEPGTGAYKQYF. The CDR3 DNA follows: TGTGCCAGCAGCGAACCCGGGACAGGGGCTTATAAGCAGTACTTC.

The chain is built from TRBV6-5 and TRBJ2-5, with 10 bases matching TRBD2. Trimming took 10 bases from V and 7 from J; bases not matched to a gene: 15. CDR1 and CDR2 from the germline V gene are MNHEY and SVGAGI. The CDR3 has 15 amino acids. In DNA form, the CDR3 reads TGTGCCACTCGAGCAAGCGGGGGGGCCAGGGGGACCCAGTACTTC. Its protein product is CATRASGGARGTQYF.

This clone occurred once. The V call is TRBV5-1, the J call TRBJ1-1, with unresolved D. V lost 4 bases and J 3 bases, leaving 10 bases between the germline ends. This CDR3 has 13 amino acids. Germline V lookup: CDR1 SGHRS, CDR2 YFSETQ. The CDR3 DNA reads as TGCGCCAGCAGCCTTGAACTGGACACTGAAGCTTTCTTT. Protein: CASSLELDTEAFF.

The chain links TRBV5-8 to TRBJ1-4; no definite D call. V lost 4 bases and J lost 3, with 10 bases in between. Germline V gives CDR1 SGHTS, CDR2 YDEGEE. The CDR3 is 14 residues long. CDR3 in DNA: TGTGCCAGCAGCGTCGGCGGGGCTAATGAAAAACTGTTTTTT. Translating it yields CASSVGGANEKLFF.

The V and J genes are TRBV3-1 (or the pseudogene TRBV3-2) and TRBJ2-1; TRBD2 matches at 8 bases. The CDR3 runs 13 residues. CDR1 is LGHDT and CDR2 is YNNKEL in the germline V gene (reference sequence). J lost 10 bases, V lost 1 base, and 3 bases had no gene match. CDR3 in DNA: TGTGCCAGCAGCCAAGGTGCGGGGGGCGAGCAGTTCTTC. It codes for CASSQGAGGEQFF.

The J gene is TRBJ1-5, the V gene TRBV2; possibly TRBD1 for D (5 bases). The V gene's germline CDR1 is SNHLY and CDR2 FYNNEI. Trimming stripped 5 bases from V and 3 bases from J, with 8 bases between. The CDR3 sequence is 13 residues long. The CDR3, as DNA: TGTGCCAGCAGTTACAGGTTCAATCAGCCCCAGCATTTT. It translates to CASSYRFNQPQHF.

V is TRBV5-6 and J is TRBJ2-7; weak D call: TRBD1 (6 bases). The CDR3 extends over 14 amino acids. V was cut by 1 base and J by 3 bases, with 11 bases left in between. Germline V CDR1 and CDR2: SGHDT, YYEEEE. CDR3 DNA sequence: TGTGCCAGCAGCTTGCCAGGGGCCGTCTACGAGCAGTACTTC. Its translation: CASSLPGAVYEQYF.

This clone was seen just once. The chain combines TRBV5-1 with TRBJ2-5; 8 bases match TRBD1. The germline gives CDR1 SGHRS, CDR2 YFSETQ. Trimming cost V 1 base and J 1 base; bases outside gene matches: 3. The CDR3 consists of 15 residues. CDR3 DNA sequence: TGCGCCAGCAGCTTGATCACAGGGGGCCAAGAGACCCAGTACTTC. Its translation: CASSLITGGQETQYF.

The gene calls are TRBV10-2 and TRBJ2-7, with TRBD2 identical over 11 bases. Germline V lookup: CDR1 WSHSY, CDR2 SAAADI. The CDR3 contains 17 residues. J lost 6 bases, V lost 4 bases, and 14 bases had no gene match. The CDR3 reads CASSGSSGRPTLVEQYF. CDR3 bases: TGCGCCAGCAGTGGGTCTAGCGGGAGGCCAACCCTGGTCGAGCAGTACTTC.

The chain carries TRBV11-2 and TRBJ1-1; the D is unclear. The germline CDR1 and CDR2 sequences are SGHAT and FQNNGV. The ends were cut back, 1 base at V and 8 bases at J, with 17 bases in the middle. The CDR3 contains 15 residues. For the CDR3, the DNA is TGTGCCAGCAGCTTAGTTAACCTCTTGAGCGGGGAAGCTTTCTTT. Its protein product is CASSLVNLLSGEAFF.

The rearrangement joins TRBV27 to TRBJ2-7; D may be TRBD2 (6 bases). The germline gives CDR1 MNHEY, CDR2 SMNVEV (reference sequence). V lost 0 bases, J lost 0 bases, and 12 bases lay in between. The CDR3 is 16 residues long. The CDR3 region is CASSLSQRVSSYEQYF. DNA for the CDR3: TGTGCCAGCAGTTTATCCCAGCGGGTCAGCTCCTACGAGCAGTACTTC.

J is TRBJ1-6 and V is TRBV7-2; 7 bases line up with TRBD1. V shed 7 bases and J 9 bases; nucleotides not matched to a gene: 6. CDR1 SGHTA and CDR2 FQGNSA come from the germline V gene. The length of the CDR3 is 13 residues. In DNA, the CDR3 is TGTGCCAGCACCGTGACAGGGTCTTCACCCCTCCACTTT. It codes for CASTVTGSSPLHF.

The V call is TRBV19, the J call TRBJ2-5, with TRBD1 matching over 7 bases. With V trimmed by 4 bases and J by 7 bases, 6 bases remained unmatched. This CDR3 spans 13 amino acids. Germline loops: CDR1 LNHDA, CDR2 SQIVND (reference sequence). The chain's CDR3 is CASSSWDRGTQYF. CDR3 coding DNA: TGTGCCAGTAGTAGCTGGGACAGAGGGACCCAGTACTTC.

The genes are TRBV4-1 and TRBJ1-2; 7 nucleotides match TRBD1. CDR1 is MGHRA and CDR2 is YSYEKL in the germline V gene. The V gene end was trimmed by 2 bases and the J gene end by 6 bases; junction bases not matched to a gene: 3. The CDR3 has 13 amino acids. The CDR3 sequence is CASSQRQGNGYTF. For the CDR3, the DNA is TGCGCCAGCAGCCAACGACAGGGAAATGGCTACACCTTC.

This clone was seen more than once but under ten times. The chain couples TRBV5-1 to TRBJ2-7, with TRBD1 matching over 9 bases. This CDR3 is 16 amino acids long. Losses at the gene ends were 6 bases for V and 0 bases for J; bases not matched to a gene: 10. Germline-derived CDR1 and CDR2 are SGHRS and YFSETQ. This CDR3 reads CASTNGGTGSSYEQYF. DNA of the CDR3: TGCGCCAGCACCAATGGGGGGACAGGGAGCTCCTACGAGCAGTACTTC.

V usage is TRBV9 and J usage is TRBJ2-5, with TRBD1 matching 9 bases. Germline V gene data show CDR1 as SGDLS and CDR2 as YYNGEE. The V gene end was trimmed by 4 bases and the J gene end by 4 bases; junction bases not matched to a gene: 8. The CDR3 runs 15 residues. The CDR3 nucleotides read TGTGCCAGCAGCCCGGGACAGGGCATCGCAGAGACCCAGTACTTC. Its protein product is CASSPGQGIAETQYF. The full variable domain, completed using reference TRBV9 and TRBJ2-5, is DSGVTQTPKHLITATGQRVTLRCSPRSGDLSVYWYQQSLDQGLQFLIQYYNGEERAKGNILERFSAQQFPDLHSELNLSSLELGDSALYFCASSPGQGIAETQYFGPGTRLLVL.

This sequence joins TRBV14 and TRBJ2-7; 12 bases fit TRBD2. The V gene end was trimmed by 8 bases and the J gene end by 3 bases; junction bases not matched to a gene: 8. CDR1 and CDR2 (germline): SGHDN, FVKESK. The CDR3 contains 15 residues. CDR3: CASGLGLAGNYEQYF. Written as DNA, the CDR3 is TGTGCCAGCGGCCTCGGACTAGCGGGGAACTACGAGCAGTACTTC.

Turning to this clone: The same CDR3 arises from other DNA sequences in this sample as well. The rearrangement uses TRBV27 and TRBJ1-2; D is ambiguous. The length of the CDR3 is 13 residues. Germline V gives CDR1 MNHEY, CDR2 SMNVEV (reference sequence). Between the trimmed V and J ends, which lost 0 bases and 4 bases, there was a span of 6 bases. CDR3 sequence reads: CASSLSEGYGYTF. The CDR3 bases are TGTGCCAGCAGTTTATCGGAGGGCTATGGCTACACCTTC.

CDR3 sequence reads: CASSLASSRNTGELFF. CDR3 DNA: TGTGCCAGCAGCTTAGCATCTAGCAGGAACACCGGGGAGCTGTTTTTT. The J gene is TRBJ2-2, the V gene TRBV11-3; maybe TRBD2 (5 bases). This CDR3 has 16 amino acids. Germline-derived CDR1 and CDR2 are SGHNT and YENEEA. Trimming left V 1 base short and J 1 base short, with 10 bases between.

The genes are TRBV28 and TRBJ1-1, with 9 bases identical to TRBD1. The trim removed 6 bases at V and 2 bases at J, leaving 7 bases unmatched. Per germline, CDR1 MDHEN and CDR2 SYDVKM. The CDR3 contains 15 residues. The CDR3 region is CASSLTGGPNTEAFF. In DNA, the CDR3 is TGTGCCAGCAGCTTAACAGGGGGCCCCAACACTGAAGCTTTCTTT.

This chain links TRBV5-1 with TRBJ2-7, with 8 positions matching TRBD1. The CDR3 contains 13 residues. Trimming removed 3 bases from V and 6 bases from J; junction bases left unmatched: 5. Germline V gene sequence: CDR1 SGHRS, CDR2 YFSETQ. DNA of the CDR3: TGCGCCAGCAGCTCGAGGACAGGGACCGAGCAGTACTTC. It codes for CASSSRTGTEQYF.

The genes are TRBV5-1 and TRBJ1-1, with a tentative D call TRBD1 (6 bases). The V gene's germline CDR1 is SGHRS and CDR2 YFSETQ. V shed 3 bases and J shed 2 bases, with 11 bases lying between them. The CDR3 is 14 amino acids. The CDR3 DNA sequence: TGCGCCAGCAGCTCCGAACAGGGAAACACTGAAGCTTTCTTT. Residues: CASSSEQGNTEAFF.

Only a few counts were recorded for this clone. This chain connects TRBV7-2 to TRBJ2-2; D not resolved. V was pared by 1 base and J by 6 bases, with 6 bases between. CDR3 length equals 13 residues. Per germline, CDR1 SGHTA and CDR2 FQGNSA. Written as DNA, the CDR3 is TGTGCCAGCAGCTTAGGACACTCCGGGGAGCTGTTTTTT. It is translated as CASSLGHSGELFF.

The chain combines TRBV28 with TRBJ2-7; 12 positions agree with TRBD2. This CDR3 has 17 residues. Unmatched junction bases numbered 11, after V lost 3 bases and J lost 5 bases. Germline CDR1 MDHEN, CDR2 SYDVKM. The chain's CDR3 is CASSFLPLLAGGHEQYF. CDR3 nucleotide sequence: TGTGCCAGCAGTTTTCTCCCATTGCTAGCGGGAGGGCACGAGCAGTACTTC.

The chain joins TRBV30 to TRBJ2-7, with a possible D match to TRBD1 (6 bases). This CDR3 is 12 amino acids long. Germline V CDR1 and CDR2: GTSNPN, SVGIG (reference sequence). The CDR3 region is CAARTVGYEQYF. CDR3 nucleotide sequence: TGTGCTGCCCGGACAGTCGGTTACGAGCAGTACTTC.

The DNA of the CDR3 is TGCGCCAGCAGCCTTCGGACTAGCGGGAGACGGACCTACAATGAGCAGTTCTTC. It yields the protein CASSLRTSGRRTYNEQFF. The V and J genes are TRBV4-1 and TRBJ2-1; the match to TRBD2 covers 13 bases. CDR3 length: 18 amino acids. After removal of 4 bases from V and 2 bases from J, the junction contained 8 bases not matched to a gene. The V gene's germline CDR1 is MGHRA and CDR2 YSYEKL.

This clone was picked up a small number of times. CDR3 region: CASSSYQGVAQYF. CDR3 nucleotides: TGTGCCAGCAGCTCGTACCAGGGGGTTGCGCAGTATTTT. The chain joins TRBV7-3 to TRBJ2-3, with 7 bases lining up with TRBD1. The germline CDR1 and CDR2 sequences are SGHTA and FQGTGA. J gave up 10 bases and V 4 bases, and 8 bases lay outside the gene matches. This CDR3 has 13 residues.